Below, 11 T cell receptor beta chains from the same sample are listed, as sequenced in a study of CD8+CD57+ T cells in acquired aplastic anemia (dated by TCRdb to 2017 to 2018). The data were produced on an Illumina HiSeq 2000. Genomic DNA served as template for TCR beta VDJ combination and CDR3 sequence profiling. The public reads were reprocessed in TCRdb via fastp at Q25 and MiXCR, keeping in-frame beta chains. Each record represents a unique CDR3 protein, reported with the most common genes and DNA among its rows. A total of about 240,000 distinct CDR3 sequences appear in this sample, approximately 45% of them only once. The top ten clonotypes cover roughly 8% of the sample. Expansion of CD8+CD57+ cells had been shown by flow cytometry in the patients chosen for sequencing. Sequencing input: sorted CD4+, CD8+, or CD8+CD57+ T cells (not recorded which) from PBMCs. The receptors shown here come from a human donor with aplastic anemia.

Of note for this clonotype: The conserved final phenylalanine or tryptophan is absent from the CDR3, which likely points to a read error. The chain employs TRBV24-1 and TRBJ2-7; weak D call: TRBD1 (5 bases). CDR3 size: 14 residues. CDR1 and CDR2 (germline): KGHDR, SFDVKD. V was pared by 3 bases and J by 0 bases, with 8 bases between. CDR3 in DNA: TGTGCCACCAGTGATACAGGAGACTCCTACGAGCAGTACCTC. Translating it yields CATSDTGDSYEQYL.

This clonotype was counted ten times or more. The V gene is TRBV27, the J gene TRBJ2-5, with 9 bases matching TRBD1. The junction had 8 bases not matched to a gene; V was cut back by 4 bases and J by 5 bases. Germline V gene sequence: CDR1 MNHEY, CDR2 SMNVEV (reference sequence). CDR3 length equals 15 residues. The CDR3 nucleotides read TGTGCCAGCAGTTCCCGGACAGGGGATCGGGAGACCCAGTACTTC. As protein: CASSSRTGDRETQYF.

This clonotype was picked up many times. The genes are TRBV7-8 and TRBJ2-3; 10 bases map to TRBD2. Germline V gene sequence: CDR1 SGHVS, CDR2 FQNEAQ. This CDR3 region has 16 residues. Trimming cost V 5 bases and J 2 bases; bases outside gene matches: 7. The CDR3 spells CASSPWTSGTTDTQYF. CDR3 coding DNA: TGTGCCAGCAGCCCCTGGACTAGCGGAACCACAGATACGCAGTATTTT.

This sequence joins TRBV15 and TRBJ2-1; D is undetermined. The germline gives CDR1 LNHNV, CDR2 YYDKDF (reference sequence). V lost 3 bases and J 4 bases, leaving 10 bases between the germline ends. The CDR3 spans 14 residues. The CDR3 spells CATSSLTLYNEQFF. CDR3 in DNA: TGTGCCACCAGCAGTTTGACGCTGTACAATGAGCAGTTCTTC.

This clonotype showed up many times. The rearrangement joins TRBV7-8 to TRBJ2-1; no firm D call. CDR3 length: 16 residues. V gave up 3 bases and J gave up 4 bases, with 16 bases separating them. In germline, CDR1 is SGHVS, CDR2 FQNEAQ. As DNA, the CDR3 is TGTGCCAGCAGCTTTTATCGTGATCCGCCGTACAATGAGCAGTTCTTC. Translating gives CASSFYRDPPYNEQFF.

The chain couples TRBV12-3 or TRBV12-4 to TRBJ1-2; D remains unclear. Deletions cut 3 bases from V and 6 bases from J, with 11 bases between. CDR3 length equals 13 residues. The CDR3: CASSFQGSDGYTF. The DNA of the CDR3 is TGTGCCAGCAGTTTCCAAGGGTCTGATGGCTACACCTTC.

This clonotype was seen many times. The gene calls are TRBV12-3 or TRBV12-4 and TRBJ2-1, with 8 bases identical to TRBD2. The V and J ends lost 7 bases and 9 bases, in that order; junction bases with no gene match: 11. The CDR3 is 14 residues long. The CDR3 sequence: CASTPGSGVSEQFF. The CDR3 nucleotides are TGTGCCAGCACTCCGGGTAGCGGGGTCAGTGAGCAGTTCTTC.

The chain joins TRBV20-1 to TRBJ1-1; 7 bases fit TRBD1. V was clipped by 6 bases and J by 10 bases; unmatched bases: 8. Germline CDR1 DFQATT, CDR2 SNEGSKA (reference sequence). The CDR3 extends over 11 amino acids. The CDR3 spells CSAGTARGAFF. CDR3 nucleotides: TGCAGTGCCGGGACAGCCAGGGGAGCTTTCTTT.

On this clonotype itself: A much larger clone differs from this one at a single base, so this may be a read error. The chain links TRBV11-2 to TRBJ1-1, with unresolved D. Germline V gene data show CDR1 as SGHAT and CDR2 as FQNNGV. The CDR3 is made up of 15 amino acids. The CDR3 DNA is TGTGTCAGCAGCTTAGGAAGGGAAACTTACACTGAAGCTTTCTTT. Translation gives CVSSLGRETYTEAFF.

The chain combines TRBV9 with TRBJ1-2; D gene ambiguous. The V and J ends lost 0 bases and 1 base respectively, with 1 base between them. CDR3 length: 12 amino acids. The germline gives CDR1 SGDLS, CDR2 YYNGEE. The CDR3 region has the DNA TGTGCCAGCAGCGTAGATAACTATGGCTACACCTTC. Protein product: CASSVDNYGYTF.

The table lists this clonotype with many counts. The chain has TRBV5-6 and TRBJ2-1; weak D call: TRBD2 (6 bases). Germline V CDR1 and CDR2: SGHDT, YYEEEE. CDR3 size: 15 residues. The V and J ends lost 4 bases and 8 bases respectively, with 19 bases between them. Written as DNA, the CDR3 is TGTGCCAGCAGCAAACGGGAGTGGCATTCCGATGAGCAGTTCTTC. This sequence encodes CASSKREWHSDEQFF.